Sequencing of this T cell receptor beta chain was carried out in a study of low-dose radiotherapy and immunotherapy resistance in tumors. In this sample, this clonotype turned up a few times. Donors were dosed with nivolumab and ipilimumab; they also received aspirin, low-dose cyclophosphamide and low-dose radiotherapy. First-strand cDNA relied on TRAV- and TRBV-specific primers spanning alpha and beta chains. PCR amplification of the TCRs was performed with Phusion for 20 PCR cycles, and it relied on a constant-region primer together with a V-primer adapter. TCRdb fed the reads into MiXCR, producing one record per CDR3 protein. The sample shows around 13,000 distinct CDR3 sequences, 60% of them seen only once. This clonotype originated in a human donor with advanced metastatic prostate, ovarian, gallbladder or colorectal cancer (not recorded which). This table probably holds off-target reads from a library built for another chain.

The CDR3 loop reads CATLHNGGSSTDTQYF. The CDR3 DNA reads TGTGCCACCCTACACAACGGCGGGTCTAGCACAGATACGCAGTATTTT. This chain joins TRBV5-5 and TRBJ2-3, with TRBD2 as a possible D gene (5 bases). Trimming pared 9 bases from V and 0 bases from J, leaving 20 bases between. This CDR3 comprises 16 residues. Per the germline V gene, CDR1 is SGHKS and CDR2 is YYEKEE (reference sequence).